The 23 T cell receptor beta chains below all came from one sample that was sequenced in a study of T cells in Graves' hyperthyroidism and ophthalmopathy. RNA transcripts yielded amplified TCR beta CDR3 regions. HTBI primers were employed in a first-round RT-PCR of the TCR CDR3. TCRdb ran MiXCR on the multiplex PCR reads and lists one entry per CDR3 protein. Of roughly 500,000 distinct CDR3 sequences detected, roughly 15% appear once; the ten largest clones hold roughly 29%. Material: blood. These receptors were obtained from a woman in her 30s with Graves' ophthalmopathy.

This clonotype appeared many times. The chain employs TRBV28 and TRBJ2-7, with D possibly matching TRBD2 (5 bases). Per germline, CDR1 MDHEN and CDR2 SYDVKM. This CDR3 has 15 amino acids. V lost 6 bases and J 0 bases, leaving 15 bases between the germline ends. The CDR3 DNA sequence: TGTGCCAGCAGGAACGGACGGAGGAGCTCCTACGAGCAGTACTTC. Translating gives CASRNGRRSSYEQYF.

In this sample, this clonotype turned up many times. This chain joins TRBV7-6 and TRBJ2-5; either TRBD1 or TRBD2 may fit D (5 bases each). Germline V lookup: CDR1 SGHVS, CDR2 FNYEAQ. Trimming left V 5 bases short and J 5 bases short, with 12 bases between. The CDR3 totals 13 residues. CDR3 bases: TGTGCCAGCAGCGCCTCGGGGCTGGAGACCCAGTACTTC. Its translation: CASSASGLETQYF.

The J gene is TRBJ2-7, the V gene TRBV27; TRBD1 matches at 12 bases. The CDR3 has 14 residues. Losses at the gene ends were 6 bases for V and 3 bases for J; bases not matched to a gene: 3. CDR1 MNHEY and CDR2 SMNVEV come from the germline V gene (reference sequence). CDR3 in amino acids: CASSGDRGLYEQYF. In DNA, the CDR3 is TGTGCCAGCAGCGGGGACAGGGGGCTCTACGAGCAGTACTTC.

V is TRBV6-5 and J is TRBJ1-5; a possible D gene is TRBD1 (6 bases). Germline V lookup: CDR1 MNHEY, CDR2 SVGAGI. Trimming cost V 0 bases and J 4 bases, with 10 bases left between them. There are 15 residues in the CDR3. CDR3 sequence reads: CASSYSKGGNQPQHF. In DNA form, the CDR3 reads TGTGCCAGCAGTTACTCGAAAGGGGGTAATCAGCCCCAGCATTTT.

The J gene is TRBJ2-7, the V gene TRBV19, with 10 bases aligning to TRBD2. Germline CDR1 is LNHDA and CDR2 is SQIVND (reference sequence). CDR3 size: 17 residues. V dropped 5 bases and J dropped 2; count of bases not matched to a gene: 12. This chain's CDR3 is CASSLRRTGLAPYEQYF. CDR3 DNA: TGTGCCAGTAGTCTTCGACGGACGGGACTAGCGCCCTACGAGCAGTACTTC.

CDR3 in DNA: TGCAGTGCTAGAGATCCGGGCCAAAGCACAGATACGCAGTATTTT. Translating it yields CSARDPGQSTDTQYF. The chain links TRBV20-1 to TRBJ2-3; no definite D call. The V end lost 0 bases, the J end lost 0 bases, and 10 bases lay between the germline ends. Germline CDR1 reads DFQATT; CDR2 reads SNEGSKA (reference sequence). This CDR3 spans 15 amino acids.

The CDR3 is CASSTGPPAYEQFF. The CDR3 nucleotides read TGTGCCAGCAGTACCGGGCCTCCAGCGTATGAGCAGTTCTTC. The V call is TRBV6-2 or TRBV6-3, the J call TRBJ2-1; D gene uncertain. Germline CDR1 MNHEY, CDR2 SVGEGT. The V end lost 5 bases, the J end lost 8 bases, and 16 bases lay between the germline ends. The CDR3 contains 14 residues.

This clonotype was seen repeatedly, ten times or more. This chain links TRBV27 with TRBJ2-1; TRBD2 matches at 8 bases. The germline CDR1 and CDR2 sequences are MNHEY and SMNVEV (reference sequence). Unmatched junction bases numbered 2, after V lost 3 bases and J lost 1 base. There are 15 residues in the CDR3. This chain's CDR3 is CASSFAGGSYNEQFF. The CDR3 DNA is TGTGCCAGCAGTTTCGCGGGAGGTTCCTACAATGAGCAGTTCTTC.

This clonotype occurred a few times. This chain joins TRBV7-2 and TRBJ2-2; D call uncertain. This CDR3 has 16 residues. The ends were cut back, 5 bases at V and 5 bases at J, with 18 bases in the middle. Germline values: CDR1 SGHTA, CDR2 FQGNSA. For the CDR3, the DNA is TGTGCCAGCAGCGAAACCCGGGTAATTCGTACCGGGGAGCTGTTTTTT. Amino acids: CASSETRVIRTGELFF.

V gene TRBV28 combines with J gene TRBJ1-5, with D possibly being TRBD1 (5 bases). The V end was cut by 1 base, the J end by 1 base, with 8 bases between. Germline V gene lookup returns CDR1 MDHEN and CDR2 SYDVKM. This CDR3 has 15 residues. The CDR3 DNA reads as TGTGCCAGCAGTTTATACAGGTCGAGCAATCAGCCCCAGCATTTT. It translates to CASSLYRSSNQPQHF.

This clonotype showed up many times. This chain uses TRBV28 with TRBJ1-2; D call uncertain. V was shortened by 6 bases and J by 4 bases, with 15 bases between the two germline ends. The CDR3 sequence is 14 residues long. The germline V gene has CDR1 MDHEN and CDR2 SYDVKM. The CDR3 coding sequence is TGTGCCAGCAGATCTCCGTCCCGGGGCTATGGCTACACCTTC. It is translated as CASRSPSRGYGYTF.

Turning to this clonotype: One base away lies a much larger clone, so this may be a sequencing read error. The V and J genes are TRBV7-9 and TRBJ2-7; D is possibly TRBD1 (5 bases). The CDR3 covers 14 residues. Trimming removed 2 bases at V and 3 bases at J, with 11 bases between. The germline gives CDR1 SEHNR, CDR2 FQNEAQ (reference sequence). CDR3 loop: CASSLSSTDYEQYF. DNA of the CDR3: TGTGCCAGCAGCTTAAGCTCGACAGACTACGAGCAGTACTTC.

This clonotype appeared a single time. This chain connects TRBV24-1 to TRBJ2-3; 11 bases match TRBD2. V shed 6 bases and J 4 bases; nucleotides not matched to a gene: 17. Germline V gene sequence: CDR1 KGHDR, CDR2 SFDVKD. The CDR3 sequence is 19 residues long. The DNA of the CDR3 is TGTGCCACCAGTACCTCCTGGGGGAAGACTAGCGGGAAATCAGATACGCAGTATTTT. Translating gives CATSTSWGKTSGKSDTQYF.

Turning to this clonotype: This may be a read error, as it is one base from a much larger clone. The chain combines TRBV5-1 with TRBJ1-5, with D possibly matching TRBD1 (5 bases). The CDR3 contains 14 residues. Germline CDR1 SGHRS, CDR2 YFSETQ. The V and J ends lost 0 bases and 5 bases respectively, with 9 bases between them. In DNA, the CDR3 is TGCGCCAGCAGCTTGGTCGGGACGGATCAGCCCCAGCATTTT. Translating it yields CASSLVGTDQPQHF.

The V and J genes are TRBV15 and TRBJ2-3; 9 bases line up with TRBD2. J gave up 3 bases and V 5 bases, and 3 bases lay outside the gene matches. Germline loops: CDR1 LNHNV, CDR2 YYDKDF (reference sequence). The CDR3 consists of 14 residues. In DNA, the CDR3 is TGTGCCACCAGCGGCGGGAGGGATACAGATACGCAGTATTTT. This translates into CATSGGRDTDTQYF. The full variable domain, its missing parts supplied by reference TRBV15 and TRBJ2-3, is DAMVIQNPRYQVTQFGKPVTLSCSQTLNHNVMYWYQQKSSQAPKLLFHYYDKDFNNEADTPDNFQSRRPNTSFCFLDIRSPGLGDTAMYLCATSGGRDTDTQYFGPGTRLTVL.

This clonotype was detected ten times or more. The chain carries TRBV6-2 or TRBV6-3 and TRBJ2-7; 13 nucleotides align to TRBD2. Germline-derived CDR1 and CDR2 are MNHEY and SVGEGT. The CDR3 contains 16 residues. The V segment lost 0 bases and the J segment 3 bases; nucleotides outside the gene matches: 2. CDR3 bases: TGTGCCAGCAGTTACTCGCGGACTAGCGGGAGCTACGAGCAGTACTTC. Protein: CASSYSRTSGSYEQYF.

This clonotype showed up just a few times. This chain uses TRBV9 with TRBJ1-2; no firm D call. The CDR3 runs to 14 residues. Germline CDR1 and CDR2: SGDLS and YYNGEE. Trimming took off 0 bases at V and 6 bases at J, with 12 bases between the two ends. The CDR3 coding sequence is TGTGCCAGCAGCGTAGGGGCAGAAAGGGATGGCTACACCTTC. This codes for CASSVGAERDGYTF.

The table lists this clonotype with a few counts. The chain has TRBV5-1 and TRBJ2-1; a weak D match, TRBD1 (5 bases). The length of the CDR3 is 14 residues. Trimming cost V 5 bases and J 2 bases, with 11 bases left between them. The germline V gene has CDR1 SGHRS and CDR2 YFSETQ. CDR3 in amino acids: CASSGQRTYNEQFF. For the CDR3, the DNA is TGCGCCAGCAGTGGACAACGAACCTACAATGAGCAGTTCTTC.

This clonotype has a count of ten or more. The chain employs TRBV20-1 and TRBJ1-1; unclear D gene. The germline CDR1 and CDR2 sequences are DFQATT and SNEGSKA (reference sequence). The CDR3 consists of 14 residues. The V end lost 2 bases, the J end lost 3 bases, and 13 bases lay between the germline ends. The CDR3 loop reads CSARTWEVDTEAFF. CDR3 nucleotides: TGCAGTGCTAGAACTTGGGAGGTTGACACTGAAGCTTTCTTT.

This clonotype showed up many times. The chain links TRBV12-3 or TRBV12-4 to TRBJ2-1; D is perhaps TRBD1 (5 bases). The CDR3 has 11 residues. Trimming took 2 bases from V and 10 from J, leaving 6 bases between them. DNA for the CDR3: TGTGCCAGCAGTTTATACAGGGAGCAGTTCTTC. This codes for CASSLYREQFF.

This clonotype was counted ten times or more. This chain joins TRBV6-1 and TRBJ2-1; 7 bases align to TRBD2. The V and J ends lost 5 bases and 2 bases, in that order; junction bases with no gene match: 15. This CDR3 has 18 amino acids. Germline-derived CDR1 and CDR2 are MNHNS and SASEGT. CDR3 in amino acids: CASSPPGGAGVPYNEQFF. The CDR3 nucleotides read TGTGCCAGCAGTCCCCCGGGGGGTGCGGGAGTACCCTACAATGAGCAGTTCTTC.

This clonotype came up a few times. This chain joins TRBV14 and TRBJ2-1; a weak D match, TRBD1 (5 bases). Germline CDR1 and CDR2: SGHDN and FVKESK. CDR3 length: 15 residues. Deletions cut 6 bases from V and 3 bases from J, with 15 bases between. CDR3 nucleotides: TGTGCCAGCAGACGGACACAAGGGGTCTACAATGAGCAGTTCTTC. It codes for CASRRTQGVYNEQFF.

At least ten counts were recorded for this clonotype. The rearrangement links TRBV28 to TRBJ1-5; D call uncertain. Trimming removed 8 bases at V and 2 bases at J, with 10 bases between. The CDR3 loop spans 13 amino acids. CDR1 and CDR2 (germline): MDHEN, SYDVKM. The CDR3 bases are TGTGCCAGCGGTTCAGGTGGCAATCAGCCCCAGCATTTT. Protein product: CASGSGGNQPQHF. Variable domain in full (rest from reference TRBV28 and TRBJ1-5): DVKVTQSSRYLVKRTGEKVFLECVQDMDHENMFWYRQDPGLGLRLIYFSYDVKMKEKGDIPEGYSVSREKKERFSLILESASTNQTSMYLCASGSGGNQPQHFGDGTRLSIL.